Sequencing of this T cell receptor (beta chain) was carried out in a study of control samples from healthy donors and cancer patients. Germline CDR1 is SGHRS and CDR2 is YFSETQ. The V and J ends lost 4 bases and 3 bases, in that order; junction bases with no gene match: 8. This CDR3 is built from 16 residues. Sequenced by immunoSEQ multiplex PCR; TCRdb stores in-frame clones only, minus some. The data show over 150,000 clones, 94% seen once. The chain carries TRBV5-1 and TRBJ2-1, with 9 bases aligning to TRBD1. This clonotype was obtained from a woman between 18 and 30 years old in good health. Material for sequencing was blood. The CDR3 loop reads CASSPDTGGIYNEQFF. The CDR3 bases are TGCGCCAGCAGCCCGGATACAGGGGGCATCTACAATGAGCAGTTCTTC.